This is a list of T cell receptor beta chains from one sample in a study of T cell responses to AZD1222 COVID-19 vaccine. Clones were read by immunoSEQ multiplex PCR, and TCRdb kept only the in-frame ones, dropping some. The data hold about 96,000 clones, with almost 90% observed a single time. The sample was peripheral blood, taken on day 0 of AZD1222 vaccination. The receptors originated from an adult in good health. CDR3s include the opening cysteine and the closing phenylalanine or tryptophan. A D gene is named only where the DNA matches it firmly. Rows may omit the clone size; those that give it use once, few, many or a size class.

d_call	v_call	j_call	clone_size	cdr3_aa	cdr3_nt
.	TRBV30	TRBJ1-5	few	CAWSTQHSNQPQHF	TGTGCCTGGAGTACACAGCATAGCAATCAGCCCCAGCATTTT
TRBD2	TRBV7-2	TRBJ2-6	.	CASSFTSGRVAGANVLTF	TGTGCCAGCAGTTTCACTAGCGGGAGGGTGGCGGGGGCCAACGTCCTGACTTTC
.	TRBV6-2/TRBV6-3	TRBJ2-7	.	CASSSESYEQYF	TGTGCCAGCAGTTCCGAGAGCTACGAGCAGTACTTC
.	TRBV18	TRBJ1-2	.	CASSPSGLEGYTF	TGTGCCAGCTCACCATCGGGACTAGAAGGCTACACCTTC
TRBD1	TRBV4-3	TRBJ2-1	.	CASSQENRGPYNEQFF	TGCGCCAGCAGCCAAGAAAACAGGGGGCCCTACAATGAGCAGTTCTTC
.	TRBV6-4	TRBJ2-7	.	CASSATPSGDEQYF	TGTGCCAGCAGTGCGACACCAAGTGGGGACGAGCAGTACTTC
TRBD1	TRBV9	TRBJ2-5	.	CASSALDRVGTQYF	TGTGCCAGCAGCGCGCTCGACAGGGTAGGGACCCAGTACTTC
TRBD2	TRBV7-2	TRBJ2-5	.	CASSRTAGAVGETQYF	TGTGCCAGCAGTCGTACAGCGGGAGCGGTCGGAGAGACCCAGTACTTC
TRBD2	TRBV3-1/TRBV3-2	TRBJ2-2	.	CASRTGGNTGELFF	TGTGCCAGCAGGACGGGGGGAAACACCGGGGAGCTGTTTTTT
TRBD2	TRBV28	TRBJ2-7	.	CASTLGLAGTYEQYF	TGTGCCAGCACCCTGGGGCTAGCGGGCACCTACGAGCAGTACTTC
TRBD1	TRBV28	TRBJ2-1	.	CASSPPRTGPNEQFF	TGTGCCAGCAGTCCGCCCCGGACAGGGCCCAATGAGCAGTTCTTC
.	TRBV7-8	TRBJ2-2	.	CASSPRTASNTGELFF	TGTGCCAGCAGCCCTCGGACGGCATCGAACACCGGGGAGCTGTTTTTT
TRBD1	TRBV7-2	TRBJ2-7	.	CASSSQTGAPYEQYF	TGTGCCAGCAGCTCCCAAACAGGGGCCCCCTACGAGCAGTACTTC
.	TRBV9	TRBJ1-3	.	CASSVDASGNTIYF	TGTGCCAGCAGCGTGGACGCCTCTGGAAACACCATATATTTT
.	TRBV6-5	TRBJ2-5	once	CASIRERGLETQYF	TGTGCCAGCATCCGGGAGAGGGGTTTAGAGACCCAGTACTTC
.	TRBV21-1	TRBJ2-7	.	CASSKAGVMADRPIEQYF	TGTGCCAGCAGCAAAGCTGGGGTTATGGCGGACCGACCCATCGAGCAGTACTTC
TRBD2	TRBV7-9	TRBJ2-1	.	CASSSVLLAGRNEQFF	TGTGCCAGCAGCTCCGTTCTGTTAGCGGGAAGGAATGAGCAGTTCTTC
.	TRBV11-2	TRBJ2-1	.	CASSLEAPSPYNEQFF	TGTGCCAGCAGCTTAGAGGCTCCTTCCCCCTACAATGAGCAGTTCTTC
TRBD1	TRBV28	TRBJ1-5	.	CASSPAGGAYQPQHF	TGTGCCAGCAGTCCAGCAGGGGGGGCTTATCAGCCCCAGCATTTT
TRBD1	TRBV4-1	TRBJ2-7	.	CASSQVPRGRHYEQYF	TGCGCCAGCAGCCAAGTCCCAAGGGGGCGCCACTACGAGCAGTACTTC
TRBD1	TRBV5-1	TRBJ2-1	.	CASSHGQGRPPYNEQFF	TGCGCCAGCAGCCATGGACAGGGAAGACCCCCCTACAATGAGCAGTTCTTC
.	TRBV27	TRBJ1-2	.	CASSLKPPEGGLGYGYTF	TGTGCCAGCAGTCTTAAGCCCCCCGAAGGGGGTTTGGGCTATGGCTACACCTTC
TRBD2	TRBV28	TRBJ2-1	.	CASRIAGDAYNEQFF	TGTGCCAGCAGGATAGCGGGAGACGCTTACAATGAGCAGTTCTTC
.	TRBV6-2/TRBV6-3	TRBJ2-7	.	CASSYPTGRNF	TGTGCCAGCAGTTACCCTACGGGGCGAAACTTC
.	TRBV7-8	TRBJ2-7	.	CASSLAWGHEQYF	TGTGCCAGCAGCTTAGCGTGGGGCCACGAGCAGTACTTC
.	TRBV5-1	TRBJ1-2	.	CASSSEGRASYYGYTF	TGCGCCAGCAGCTCGGAAGGGAGGGCCAGCTACTATGGCTACACCTTC